Listed here is a single T cell receptor (beta chain). The antigen is not known. The data were taken from a study of T-cell reconstitution after alpha-beta-depleted transplantation in children. Notes on the study in general: Surviving recipient cells, namely T cells and thymic progenitors, were the source of high day-60 TCRbeta diversity in some patients. A year had passed since transplant, and T-cell counts and diversity by then came mostly from newly produced T cells. Alpha-beta T cells about two months after transplant reportedly derived from several hundred expanded graft clones.

Using unique molecular identifiers, the investigators prepared the TCRbeta library. TCRdb analysed the PCR reads with MiXCR anew, one entry per CDR3 protein. The sample shows around 76,000 distinct CDR3 sequences, over 15% of them seen only once. This receptor was identified in a male patient between 2 and 15 years old who had a stem cell transplant for acute lymphoblastic leukemia, so the T cells may come from the graft donor. The source material was PBMCs, mostly from graft donor cells, sampled 360 days after TCRalphabeta/CD19-depleted stem cell transplant.

For the CDR3, the DNA is TGCAGTGCTCTCGTCGAGGGAGGGGAGACCCAGTACTTC. Translation gives CSALVEGGETQYF. The J gene is TRBJ2-5, the V gene TRBV20-1; 7 nucleotides match TRBD2. The ends lost 5 bases at V and 5 bases at J; junction bases unmatched: 8. Germline CDR1 and CDR2: DFQATT and SNEGSKA (reference sequence). This CDR3 is built from 13 residues.